These 27 T cell receptor beta chains came from one sample sequenced in a study of sequential checkpoint blockade in melanoma. Produced via immunoSEQ multiplex PCR; TCRdb's table is partial and in-frame only. The table lists 25,000 to 35,000 clones, about 89% of them singletons, with 13% to 15% in the top ten. Treatment defined: randomized to nivolumab then ipilimumab (arm A) or the reverse (arm B). Sequenced here: CD8+ T cells sorted from blood (inferred from file names), sampled from a patient given nivolumab and ipilimumab in sequence. These receptors all stem from a human donor with melanoma.

The CDR3 loop is CASSQPAGGSSYNSPLHF. The CDR3 DNA reads as TGCGCCAGCAGCCAACCGGCAGGGGGAAGCTCCTATAATTCACCCCTCCACTTT. The chain recombines TRBV4-1 with TRBJ1-6; 7 bases are shared with TRBD1. The CDR3 extends over 18 amino acids. With 2 bases clipped from V and 0 bases from J, the junction kept 7 bases outside the gene matches. Per germline, CDR1 MGHRA and CDR2 YSYEKL.

This chain joins TRBV13 and TRBJ1-2, with TRBD1 matching over 7 bases. With 5 bases clipped from V and 2 bases from J, the junction kept 2 bases outside the gene matches. Germline CDR1 PRHDT, CDR2 FYEKMQ (reference sequence). This CDR3 has 13 amino acids. The CDR3 sequence: CASSPGQNYGYTF. CDR3 nucleotide sequence: TGTGCCAGCAGCCCGGGACAGAACTATGGCTACACCTTC.

This clone is medium-sized in the sample. This chain joins TRBV28 and TRBJ2-6; D is ambiguous. CDR1 and CDR2 (germline): MDHEN, SYDVKM. Between the trimmed V and J ends, which lost 3 bases and 4 bases, there was a span of 4 bases. This CDR3 has 13 residues. The CDR3 is CASSFRGANVLTF. The CDR3 coding sequence is TGTGCCAGCAGTTTTCGGGGGGCCAACGTCCTGACTTTC.

This clone was seen just once. This chain connects TRBV21-1 to TRBJ2-3; the DNA was not used to check the table's D call, TRBD2. TRBV21-1 corresponds to a pseudogene. This CDR3 is built from 17 residues. The CDR3 DNA reads as TGTGCCAGCAGCAAAGGAGGGGGGGACCTCGGCACAGATACGCAGTATTTT. It translates to CASSKGGGDLGTDTQYF.

The chain uses TRBV4-2 and TRBJ1-2, with D tentatively TRBD1 (6 bases). Germline CDR1 is LGHNA and CDR2 is YNFKEQ. The CDR3 is 16 residues long. V dropped 2 bases and J dropped 0 bases, with 13 bases sitting between them. In DNA, the CDR3 is TGTGCCAGCAGCCAAACATGGACAGAAGCTAACTATGGCTACACCTTC. Protein: CASSQTWTEANYGYTF.

The rearrangement links TRBV28 to TRBJ2-7; D may be TRBD2 (6 bases). The CDR3 covers 19 residues. From germline, CDR1 is MDHEN and CDR2 SYDVKM. Trimming took 2 bases from V and 0 from J, leaving 23 bases between them. The CDR3 DNA follows: TGTGCCAGCAGTTTACCGGACGGGAGTGGCTCGCCCTTCTCCTACGAGCAGTACTTC. It is translated as CASSLPDGSGSPFSYEQYF. The whole variable domain, remainder taken from reference TRBV28 and TRBJ2-7, is DVKVTQSSRYLVKRTGEKVFLECVQDMDHENMFWYRQDPGLGLRLIYFSYDVKMKEKGDIPEGYSVSREKKERFSLILESASTNQTSMYLCASSLPDGSGSPFSYEQYFGPGTRLTVT.

This chain joins TRBV5-1 and TRBJ2-7; perhaps TRBD2 as D (6 bases). From germline, CDR1 is SGHRS and CDR2 YFSETQ. Trimming shortened V by 6 bases and J by 5 bases, and 21 bases separated the two germline ends. The CDR3 runs to 15 residues. This CDR3 is CASTGVGSGRNEQYF. CDR3 nucleotide sequence: TGCGCCAGCACGGGGGTCGGATCGGGGAGAAACGAGCAGTACTTC.

The genes are TRBV30 and TRBJ2-2; D perhaps matches TRBD1 (5 bases). V lost 4 bases, J lost 6 bases, and 15 bases lay in between. Germline CDR1 is GTSNPN and CDR2 is SVGIG (reference sequence). This CDR3 contains 14 residues. CDR3 in amino acids: CAWKYLGAAGELFF. CDR3 DNA sequence: TGTGCCTGGAAATATTTAGGGGCTGCCGGGGAGCTGTTTTTT.

The J gene is TRBJ1-2, the V gene TRBV4-1; TRBD1 might be the D (6 bases). CDR3 size: 15 residues. Germline V gives CDR1 MGHRA, CDR2 YSYEKL. Deletions cut 0 bases from V and 6 bases from J, with 14 bases between. CDR3 DNA: TGCGCCAGCAGCCAAGAAACAGGGAGATGGGATGGCTACACCTTC. It translates to CASSQETGRWDGYTF.

The chain joins TRBV4-3 to TRBJ2-7, with TRBD2 matching 8 bases. The V and J ends lost 4 bases and 0 bases, in that order; junction bases with no gene match: 5. Germline V lookup: CDR1 LGHNA, CDR2 YSLEER. The CDR3 contains 15 residues. The CDR3 coding sequence is TGCGCCAGCAGCCTCAGCGGGGGATACTCCTACGAGCAGTACGTC. Residues: CASSLSGGYSYEQYV.

This rearrangement joins TRBV5-6 to TRBJ2-1; 7 bases match TRBD2. V trimming: 1 base; J trimming: 8 bases; junction bases outside the gene matches: 15. Germline V gene data show CDR1 as SGHDT and CDR2 as YYEEEE. This CDR3 comprises 17 residues. CDR3 in DNA: TGTGCCAGCAGCTTGCTGGCGGGAGTCCAATATGGGGATGAGCAGTTCTTC. This gives the protein CASSLLAGVQYGDEQFF.

The chain uses TRBV28 and TRBJ1-2; D is perhaps TRBD1 (5 bases). V dropped 1 base and J dropped 4 bases, with 13 bases sitting between them. Germline values: CDR1 MDHEN, CDR2 SYDVKM. CDR3 length equals 15 residues. CDR3 loop: CASSLSDKPTYGYTF. The DNA of the CDR3 is TGTGCCAGCAGTTTATCGGACAAGCCCACCTATGGCTACACCTTC.

This clone has only a few counts. J is TRBJ2-7 and V is TRBV10-2, with D perhaps matching TRBD1 (5 bases). V was pared by 11 bases and J by 4 bases, with 12 bases between. Germline CDR1 reads WSHSY; CDR2 reads SAAADI. CDR3 length equals 11 residues. The CDR3 nucleotides read TGCGCCGTCCTCAGGGATTACGAGCAGTACTTC. This translates into CAVLRDYEQYF.

The J gene is TRBJ2-1, the V gene TRBV7-9, with 9 positions matching TRBD2. Germline V gene sequence: CDR1 SEHNR, CDR2 FQNEAQ (reference sequence). V gave up 5 bases and J gave up 8 bases; unmatched junction bases: 7. The CDR3 loop spans 14 amino acids. The CDR3 DNA is TGTGCCAGCAGCATTAGCGGGAGAGGGGATGAGCAGTTCTTC. Encoded protein: CASSISGRGDEQFF.

This chain connects TRBV4-3 to TRBJ2-3, with TRBD2 matching 7 bases. Germline-derived CDR1 and CDR2 are LGHNA and YSLEER. J gave up 1 base and V 0 bases, and 7 bases lay outside the gene matches. CDR3 length: 17 residues. The CDR3 here is CASSQDYRSGGTDTQYF. The CDR3 coding sequence is TGCGCCAGCAGCCAAGATTACAGGAGCGGGGGCACAGATACGCAGTATTTT.

This chain's CDR3 is CASSVAGGNTGELFF. The DNA for the CDR3 is TGTGCCAGCAGCGTAGCCGGGGGGAACACCGGGGAGCTGTTTTTT. The chain has TRBV9 and TRBJ2-2; D perhaps matches TRBD2 (6 bases). The CDR3 runs to 15 residues. The germline V gene encodes CDR1 SGDLS and CDR2 YYNGEE. Trimming left V 0 bases short and J 1 base short, with 7 bases between.

For this clone: Other DNA variants within this sample encode the same CDR3. This chain connects TRBV7-2 to TRBJ1-2, with TRBD1 matching over 7 bases. The CDR3 totals 13 residues. J lost 5 bases, V lost 1 base, and 1 base had no gene match. CDR1 and CDR2 (germline): SGHTA, FQGNSA. CDR3 in DNA: TGTGCCAGCAGCTTAGGACAGGGATATGGCTACACCTTC. This gives the protein CASSLGQGYGYTF.

The CDR3: CASSPLQSARRYEQYF. The CDR3 DNA reads TGTGCCAGCTCACCACTTCAAAGCGCTCGACGCTACGAGCAGTACTTC. The rearrangement uses TRBV18 and TRBJ2-7; D gene uncertain. This CDR3 is built from 16 residues. V was cut by 1 base and J by 3 bases, with 16 bases left in between. Germline V gene data show CDR1 as KGHSH and CDR2 as LQKENI.

The chain combines TRBV5-4 with TRBJ2-7; 7 bases agree with TRBD2. From germline, CDR1 is SGHNT and CDR2 YYREEE (reference sequence). J was trimmed by 3 bases and V by 3 bases; bases with no gene match: 3. This CDR3 contains 13 residues. The CDR3 sequence: CASSSGLVYEQYF. In nucleotides, the CDR3 is TGTGCCAGCAGCTCCGGACTAGTCTACGAGCAGTACTTC.

This chain uses TRBV16 with TRBJ2-2; 10 nucleotides line up with TRBD1. This CDR3 region has 17 residues. CDR1 KGHSY and CDR2 FQNENV come from the germline V gene. Germline trimming cut 7 bases from V and 3 bases from J; bases unmatched to any gene: 11. The CDR3, as DNA: TGTGCCAGCACACAAAGAGGACAGGGGGGGGACACCGGGGAGCTGTTTTTT. This sequence encodes CASTQRGQGGDTGELFF.

The chain is built from TRBV28 and TRBJ2-7; 7 bases are a match to TRBD2. With 2 bases clipped from V and 1 base from J, the junction kept 2 bases outside the gene matches. From germline, CDR1 is MDHEN and CDR2 SYDVKM. This CDR3 is built from 14 residues. CDR3: CASSLALASYEQYF. CDR3 nucleotide sequence: TGTGCCAGCAGTTTAGCACTAGCGTCCTACGAGCAGTACTTC.

This chain links TRBV28 with TRBJ2-7, with 10 bases fitting TRBD1. CDR1 and CDR2 (germline): MDHEN, SYDVKM. CDR3 length equals 14 residues. The V segment lost 4 bases and the J segment 3 bases; nucleotides outside the gene matches: 3. The CDR3 DNA is TGTGCCAGCAGTTCGGACAGGGGGGACTACGAGCAGTACTTC. As protein: CASSSDRGDYEQYF.

The chain has TRBV7-9 and TRBJ2-3; D unclear. The CDR3 has 13 residues. Trimming stripped 1 base from V and 12 bases from J, with 14 bases between. CDR1 SEHNR and CDR2 FQNEAQ come from the germline V gene (reference sequence). As DNA, the CDR3 is TGTGCCAGCAGCTTAGTAATCCTTAGCAGACAGTATTTT. This sequence encodes CASSLVILSRQYF.

V is TRBV7-9 and J is TRBJ1-1; 7 bases are shared with TRBD1. Unmatched junction bases numbered 6, after V lost 7 bases and J lost 1 base. There are 14 residues in the CDR3. The germline V gene encodes CDR1 SEHNR and CDR2 FQNEAQ (reference sequence). Written as DNA, the CDR3 is TGTGCCAGCATAACAGGGGCGGCGAACACTGAAGCTTTCTTT. Its translation is CASITGAANTEAFF.

The genes are TRBV9 and TRBJ2-3; the D gene is possibly TRBD1 (6 bases). This CDR3 contains 14 residues. Germline loops: CDR1 SGDLS, CDR2 YYNGEE. V lost 4 bases and J lost 2, with 11 bases in between. The CDR3, as DNA: TGTGCCAGCAGCCTACAGGGAATCACAGATACGCAGTATTTT. Translated, it gives CASSLQGITDTQYF. The complete variable domain, with remaining parts taken from reference TRBV9 and TRBJ2-3, reads DSGVTQTPKHLITATGQRVTLRCSPRSGDLSVYWYQQSLDQGLQFLIQYYNGEERAKGNILERFSAQQFPDLHSELNLSSLELGDSALYFCASSLQGITDTQYFGPGTRLTVL.

The sample holds one count of this clone. The chain links TRBV18 to TRBJ2-1; TRBD1 aligns across 9 bases. V dropped 5 bases and J dropped 8; count of bases not matched to a gene: 4. The germline V gene has CDR1 KGHSH and CDR2 LQKENI. CDR3 length equals 13 residues. The CDR3 DNA sequence: TGTGCCAGCTCATTACAGGGGGCCGATGAGCAGTTCTTC. Its translation is CASSLQGADEQFF.

The V call is TRBV5-1, the J call TRBJ1-4; 8 positions agree with TRBD1. The germline V gene encodes CDR1 SGHRS and CDR2 YFSETQ. CDR3 length equals 16 residues. V lost 4 bases and J lost 11; bases outside the gene matches: 16. CDR3 protein: CASSQLPGQVRKKLFF. Written as DNA, the CDR3 is TGCGCCAGCAGCCAACTTCCGGGACAGGTCCGTAAGAAACTGTTTTTT.